This T cell receptor (beta chain) was observed in a study of T cell changes during pregnancy in multiple sclerosis. Deletions cut 6 bases from V and 3 bases from J, with 17 bases between. Germline V gene sequence: CDR1 SNHLY, CDR2 FYNNEI. The CDR3 spans 15 residues. TCRdb keeps only in-frame clones here, not all; method: immunoSEQ multiplex PCR. The table lists some 71,000 clones, roughly 90% of them singletons. The sequenced sample was peripheral blood, obtained in the third trimester of pregnancy. The chain links TRBV2 to TRBJ1-1, with D maybe TRBD1 (6 bases). This TCR was recovered from a female donor with multiple sclerosis, enrolled in a pregnancy study. Here the CDR3 reads CASSKIGQIYTEAFF. For the CDR3, the DNA is TGTGCCAGCAGCAAAATCGGACAGATATACACTGAAGCTTTCTTT. The complete variable domain, with remaining parts taken from reference TRBV2 and TRBJ1-1, reads EPEVTQTPSHQVTQMGQEVILRCVPISNHLYFYWYRQILGQKVEFLVSFYNNEISEKSEIFDDQFSVERPDGSNFTLKIRSTKLEDSAMYFCASSKIGQIYTEAFFGQGTRLTVV.